This TCR beta chain was sequenced for a study of post-analysis software for immune sequencing data. Study details: Clinical courses comprised relapsing-remitting, secondary progressive and progressive-relapsing multiple sclerosis.

Study-wide points: Elevated frequency relative to controls characterized several TRBV segments in patients, TRBV5-6, TRBV5-1 and TRBV20-1 among them.

Germline assignment: CDR1 SGDLS and CDR2 YYNGEE. The CDR3 extends over 15 amino acids. With 3 bases clipped from V and 5 bases from J, the junction kept 5 bases outside the gene matches. The TCR beta cDNA libraries contained unique molecular identifiers. MiXCR was run by TCRdb on the PCR reads, yielding one entry per CDR3 protein. The sample has under 200,000 distinct CDR3 sequences; 35% to 40% are singletons. This clonotype came up a few times. Its matching antigen is unknown. The material sequenced was blood, taken after autologous hematopoietic stem cell transplantation. The TCR originated in a girl aged 5-17 years with multiple sclerosis. V and J are TRBV9 and TRBJ1-5; 10 nucleotides match TRBD1. Here the CDR3 DNA reads TGTGCCAGCAGCGCCGGGGGGACAGGGGATCAGCCCCAGCATTTT. Protein product: CASSAGGTGDQPQHF.